The 25 T cell receptor beta chains presented below share a single source sample, sequenced in a study of T cells after yellow fever vaccination. TCRdb itself ran the 5' RACE reads through MiXCR, one entry per CDR3 protein. Of 150,000 to 200,000 distinct CDR3 sequences in the sample, 9.3% were seen once. The sequencing used CD8+ T cells sorted from PBMCs, collected 45 days after the yellow fever booster vaccination. The receptors come from a man in his late teens or twenties who received the YFV17D yellow fever vaccine.

The DNA of the CDR3 is TGTGCCAGCAGCTTCGAAACGGGACAGGGCTTTTTGCACGAGCAGTACTTC. Translation: CASSFETGQGFLHEQYF. The J gene is TRBJ2-7, the V gene TRBV7-9; 9 bases line up with TRBD1. The V segment lost 3 bases and the J segment 5 bases; nucleotides outside the gene matches: 14. CDR3 length equals 17 residues. Looked up from germline, CDR1 is SEHNR and CDR2 is FQNEAQ (reference sequence).

The table lists this clonotype with many counts. J is TRBJ2-1 and V is TRBV4-2; 9 bases align to TRBD2. V gave up 0 bases and J gave up 8 bases; unmatched junction bases: 5. This CDR3 has 15 amino acids. Per germline, CDR1 LGHNA and CDR2 YNFKEQ. The DNA of the CDR3 is TGTGCCAGCAGCCAAGATCAGCGGACTAGCGATGAGCAGTTCTTC. Its translation is CASSQDQRTSDEQFF.

The J gene is TRBJ2-5, the V gene TRBV12-3 or TRBV12-4; D is tentatively TRBD1 or TRBD2 (6 bases each). The CDR3 runs 15 residues. V dropped 4 bases and J dropped 3 bases, with 15 bases sitting between them. The CDR3: CASSSPGAPEETQYF. The CDR3 DNA reads TGTGCCAGCAGTTCCCCGGGGGCGCCGGAAGAGACCCAGTACTTC.

This CDR3 reads CASSSPGPPNTGELFF. The CDR3 nucleotides read TGTGCCAGCAGCTCTCCCGGGCCTCCAAACACCGGGGAGCTGTTTTTT. The chain employs TRBV11-2 and TRBJ2-2; no firm D call. The germline CDR1 and CDR2 sequences are SGHAT and FQNNGV. V lost 4 bases and J 2 bases, leaving 14 bases between the germline ends. This CDR3 is built from 16 residues.

This clonotype has a count of ten or more. This sequence joins TRBV2 and TRBJ2-2; a weak D match, TRBD2 (6 bases). CDR1 SNHLY and CDR2 FYNNEI come from the germline V gene. CDR3 length: 14 residues. Trimming removed 6 bases from V and 5 bases from J, with 13 bases in between. This chain's CDR3 is CASSPNGGTGELFF. The CDR3 DNA reads as TGTGCCAGCAGCCCTAATGGGGGGACCGGGGAGCTGTTTTTT.

This clonotype was counted a few times. V gene TRBV29-1 combines with J gene TRBJ2-1; 7 bases are shared with TRBD2. Germline values: CDR1 SQVTM, CDR2 ANQGSEA. The CDR3 sequence is 13 residues long. V dropped 6 bases and J dropped 5; count of bases not matched to a gene: 7. In DNA, the CDR3 is TGCAGCGTGGAGGGGACTACCCACAATGAGCAGTTCTTC. This gives the protein CSVEGTTHNEQFF.

This clonotype was observed a handful of times. The chain links TRBV28 to TRBJ1-5; D remains ambiguous. Germline V gene sequence: CDR1 MDHEN, CDR2 SYDVKM. There are 14 residues in the CDR3. The ends were cut back, 5 bases at V and 0 bases at J, with 8 bases in the middle. CDR3 sequence (DNA): TGTGCCAGCAGTCCCCGCATTAGCAATCAGCCCCAGCATTTT. Encoded protein: CASSPRISNQPQHF.

The chain carries TRBV4-3 and TRBJ1-3, with D uncertain. There are 15 residues in the CDR3. Deletions cut 0 bases from V and 4 bases from J, with 10 bases between. The germline CDR1 and CDR2 sequences are LGHNA and YSLEER. CDR3 residues: CASSQEWTGGNTIYF. The CDR3 DNA is TGCGCCAGCAGCCAAGAGTGGACGGGAGGAAACACCATATATTTT.

The CDR3 reads CASSLVAGTSNQPQHF. In DNA form, the CDR3 reads TGTGCCAGCAGCTTAGTCGCAGGGACAAGCAATCAGCCCCAGCATTTT. The chain recombines TRBV7-9 with TRBJ1-5; weak D call: TRBD1 (6 bases). CDR1 SEHNR and CDR2 FQNEAQ come from the germline V gene (reference sequence). Deletions cut 1 base from V and 1 base from J, with 11 bases between. The CDR3 covers 16 residues.

The chain employs TRBV4-1 and TRBJ1-1; a possible D gene is TRBD1 (5 bases). The V and J ends lost 5 bases and 3 bases respectively, with 19 bases between them. This CDR3 region has 16 residues. Germline V gives CDR1 MGHRA, CDR2 YSYEKL. Here the CDR3 reads CASSIKTGLGDTEAFF. CDR3 sequence (DNA): TGCGCCAGCAGCATAAAAACGGGGCTTGGGGACACTGAAGCTTTCTTT.

The chain combines TRBV7-9 with TRBJ1-1, with no clear D. Trimming took off 1 base at V and 5 bases at J, with 5 bases between the two ends. Germline CDR1 SEHNR, CDR2 FQNEAQ (reference sequence). There are 12 residues in the CDR3. As DNA, the CDR3 is TGTGCCAGCAGCTTAGGCAGGACTGAAGCTTTCTTT. Translating it yields CASSLGRTEAFF.

The V and J genes are TRBV20-1 and TRBJ2-3; tentatively, D is TRBD2 (5 bases). V lost 6 bases to trimming and J lost 1 base, with 14 bases between them. Looked up from germline, CDR1 is DFQATT and CDR2 is SNEGSKA (reference sequence). This CDR3 is 14 amino acids long. CDR3 sequence reads: CSATEGLRTDTQYF. CDR3 nucleotide sequence: TGCAGTGCCACGGAAGGACTTCGCACAGATACGCAGTATTTT.

This clonotype was seen more than once but under ten times. The chain links TRBV4-3 to TRBJ2-2; TRBD1 matches at 10 bases. This CDR3 comprises 16 residues. Trimming took 0 bases from V and 4 from J; bases not matched to a gene: 2. Looked up from germline, CDR1 is LGHNA and CDR2 is YSLEER. The CDR3 sequence is CASSQEWTGGTGELFF. CDR3 bases: TGCGCCAGCAGCCAAGAATGGACAGGGGGCACCGGGGAGCTGTTTTTT.

CDR3 nucleotide sequence: TGTGCCTCCCGCGGGGGGGGGGATGGCTACACCTTC. Its translation: CASRGGGDGYTF. The chain carries TRBV12-3 or TRBV12-4 and TRBJ1-2; weak D call: TRBD1 (5 bases). The V and J ends lost 11 bases and 6 bases respectively, with 16 bases between them. There are 12 residues in the CDR3.

V is TRBV15 and J is TRBJ1-1; D not resolved. CDR3 length: 14 residues. V dropped 0 bases and J dropped 2 bases, with 7 bases sitting between them. Germline V gene lookup returns CDR1 LNHNV and CDR2 YYDKDF (reference sequence). The CDR3 nucleotides read TGTGCCACCAGCAGAGATGGCACTAACACTGAAGCTTTCTTT. Translating gives CATSRDGTNTEAFF. The entire variable domain, with the rest obtained from reference TRBV15 and TRBJ1-1, is as follows: DAMVIQNPRYQVTQFGKPVTLSCSQTLNHNVMYWYQQKSSQAPKLLFHYYDKDFNNEADTPDNFQSRRPNTSFCFLDIRSPGLGDTAMYLCATSRDGTNTEAFFGQGTRLTVV.

Ten or more counts support this clonotype. The V call is TRBV4-1, the J call TRBJ1-2; a possible D gene is TRBD1 (5 bases). V lost 5 bases to trimming and J lost 2 bases, with 15 bases between them. CDR1 MGHRA and CDR2 YSYEKL come from the germline V gene. The CDR3 is 15 amino acids. The CDR3: CASSSRRGANYGYTF. In nucleotides, the CDR3 is TGCGCCAGCAGCTCCCGTCGCGGGGCAAACTATGGCTACACCTTC.

V usage is TRBV25-1 and J usage is TRBJ2-1; 10 bases agree with TRBD1. V gave up 4 bases and J gave up 8 bases; unmatched junction bases: 5. CDR1 MGHDK and CDR2 SYGVNS come from the germline V gene. This CDR3 comprises 14 residues. CDR3 in amino acids: CASSAYGTGDEQFF. In DNA form, the CDR3 reads TGTGCCAGCAGTGCCTACGGGACAGGGGATGAGCAGTTCTTC. Full variable domain (remainder filled in from reference TRBV25-1 and TRBJ2-1): EADIYQTPRYLVIGTGKKITLECSQTMGHDKMYWYQQDPGMELHLIHYSYGVNSTEKGDLSSESTVSRIRTEHFPLTLESARPSHTSQYLCASSAYGTGDEQFFGPGTRLTVL.

This clonotype came up a few times. This chain joins TRBV5-5 and TRBJ1-1; weak D call: TRBD1 (6 bases). This CDR3 is 15 amino acids long. Trimming left V 1 base short and J 1 base short, with 11 bases between. The germline CDR1 and CDR2 sequences are SGHKS and YYEKEE (reference sequence). The CDR3 DNA reads TGTGCCAGCAGCTTGACGGACAGACGGAACACTGAAGCTTTCTTT. It specifies CASSLTDRRNTEAFF.

On this clonotype itself: The junction departs from the called germline gene at one end, perhaps through a read error. This sequence joins TRBV4-1 and TRBJ2-7; maybe TRBD1 (6 bases). The CDR3 is 13 residues long. The germline gives CDR1 MGHRA, CDR2 YSYEKL. The CDR3, as DNA: TGCGCCCGCAGCCCGTTTCCAGGGGATGAGCAGTACTTC. Protein: CARSPFPGDEQYF.

This clonotype has more than one count but fewer than ten. The rearrangement joins TRBV9 to TRBJ2-3, with a tentative D call TRBD2 (6 bases). V was clipped by 2 bases and J by 2 bases, with 12 bases between them. CDR3 length: 15 amino acids. Germline loops: CDR1 SGDLS, CDR2 YYNGEE. Here the CDR3 reads CASSVDGTSTDTQYF. DNA of the CDR3: TGTGCCAGCAGCGTCGATGGGACTTCCACAGATACGCAGTATTTT.

This clonotype was observed a few times. The rearrangement links TRBV7-8 to TRBJ2-7; D is undetermined. The germline V gene encodes CDR1 SGHVS and CDR2 FQNEAQ. The V end lost 5 bases, the J end lost 0 bases, and 11 bases lay between the germline ends. The CDR3 has 14 amino acids. In DNA, the CDR3 is TGTGCCAGCAGCCCATGGGCCCCCTCCTACGAGCAGTACTTC. Encoded protein: CASSPWAPSYEQYF.

The chain couples TRBV4-3 to TRBJ2-7, with TRBD2 matching over 9 bases. The CDR3 is 19 amino acids. Per the germline V gene, CDR1 is LGHNA and CDR2 is YSLEER. Losses at the gene ends were 0 bases for V and 0 bases for J; bases not matched to a gene: 12. The CDR3 region is CASSQEGGASGDRSYEQYF. CDR3 DNA sequence: TGCGCCAGCAGCCAAGAAGGAGGGGCTAGCGGGGACCGCTCCTACGAGCAGTACTTC.

The chain carries TRBV11-3 and TRBJ2-5; D could derive from TRBD1 or TRBD2 (5 bases each). CDR3 length equals 14 residues. Trimming removed 5 bases from V and 3 bases from J, with 13 bases in between. The germline V gene has CDR1 SGHNT and CDR2 YENEEA. CDR3: CASSREGQKETQYF. CDR3 in DNA: TGTGCCAGCAGCCGAGAGGGGCAAAAAGAGACCCAGTACTTC.

This clonotype appeared many times. This chain connects TRBV5-1 to TRBJ2-3; D not certain. The V gene lost 0 bases and the J gene lost 5 bases, with 10 bases spanning the gap. This CDR3 is 14 amino acids long. Germline V gene data show CDR1 as SGHRS and CDR2 as YFSETQ. The CDR3 loop is CASSLELSGDTQYF. The CDR3 DNA reads TGCGCCAGCAGCTTGGAGCTATCCGGAGATACGCAGTATTTT.

This clonotype was seen repeatedly, ten times or more. The chain links TRBV28 to TRBJ1-2, with a tentative D call TRBD1 (5 bases). V lost 5 bases and J 0 bases, leaving 7 bases between the germline ends. CDR3 length: 13 amino acids. The V gene's germline CDR1 is MDHEN and CDR2 SYDVKM. CDR3 amino acids: CASSPGANYGYTF. The CDR3 DNA sequence: TGTGCCAGCAGTCCGGGGGCTAACTATGGCTACACCTTC.